This T cell receptor (beta chain) originates from a study of immune cell composition in non-small cell lung cancer. V lost 2 bases and J lost 2; bases outside the gene matches: 8. The CDR3 contains 16 residues. Germline-derived CDR1 and CDR2 are SGHRS and YFSETQ. The normal lung sample lay at least 3 cm, and maximally far, from the tumour. This clone has a single count. This table comes from immunoSEQ multiplex PCR, and its TCRdb copy is limited to in-frame clones, with some not included. The table shows several thousand clones, with 60% to 85% occurring only once. This receptor was identified in a human donor with non-small cell lung cancer. Sequencing was done on a sample of non-adjacent lung tissue. This rearrangement joins TRBV5-1 to TRBJ2-5, with TRBD2 matching 8 bases. The CDR3 bases are TGCGCCAGCAGCTTAAAGGCGGGGGGAATTCAAGAGACCCAGTACTTC. Translated: CASSLKAGGIQETQYF.